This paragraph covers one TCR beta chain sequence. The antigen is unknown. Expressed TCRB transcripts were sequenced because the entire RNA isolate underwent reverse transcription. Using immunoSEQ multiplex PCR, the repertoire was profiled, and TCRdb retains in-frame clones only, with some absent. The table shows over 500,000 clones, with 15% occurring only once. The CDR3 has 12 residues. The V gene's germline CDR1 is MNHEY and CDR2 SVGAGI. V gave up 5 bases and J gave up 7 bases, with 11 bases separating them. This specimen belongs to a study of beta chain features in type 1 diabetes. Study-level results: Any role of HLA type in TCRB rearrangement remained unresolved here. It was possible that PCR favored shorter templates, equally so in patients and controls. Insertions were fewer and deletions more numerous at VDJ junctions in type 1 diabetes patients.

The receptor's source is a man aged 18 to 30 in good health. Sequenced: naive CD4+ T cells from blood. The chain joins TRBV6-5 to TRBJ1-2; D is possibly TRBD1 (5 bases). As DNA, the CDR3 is TGTGCCAGCAGTGGGGGGAGGACTGGCTACACCTTC. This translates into CASSGGRTGYTF.